The T cell receptor beta chain under discussion was sequenced for a study of cytomegalovirus exposure and HLA in healthy donors. In germline, CDR1 is MGHRA, CDR2 YSYEKL. Trimming took off 4 bases at V and 0 bases at J, with 6 bases between the two ends. There are 14 residues in the CDR3. Vbeta (60) and Jbeta (13) primers were used in the PCR. Measured with immunoSEQ multiplex PCR; TCRdb has only the in-frame clones, and not every one. The sample lists around 150,000 clones, about 84% seen once, with approximately 2.5% in the top ten. This chain links TRBV4-1 with TRBJ1-4, with D unclear. What was sequenced was PBMCs. The TCR sequence derives from a man aged 50 to 60 in good health and CMV-seronegative. CDR3 DNA: TGCGCCAGCAGCCTAAGCTCAACTAATGAAAAACTGTTTTTT. Encoded protein: CASSLSSTNEKLFF.